The T cell receptor beta chain under discussion was sequenced for a study of cytomegalovirus exposure and HLA in healthy donors. CDR3 length equals 14 residues. Germline V gene data show CDR1 as LNHNV and CDR2 as YYDKDF (reference sequence). The V and J ends lost 4 bases and 5 bases respectively, with 15 bases between them. Primers for the PCR totalled 60 Vbeta and 13 Jbeta. Some clones are missing from TCRdb's copy, which holds only in-frame ones; the method was immunoSEQ multiplex PCR. Here the sample spans under 200,000 clones, roughly 75% being singletons. The gene calls are TRBV15 and TRBJ2-7; tentatively, D is TRBD2 (6 bases). Sequencing was performed on PBMCs. This TCR derives from a man aged 35 to 55 in good health and CMV-seronegative. DNA of the CDR3: TGTGCCACCAGCACCCGGGAGACGGGGAACGAGCAGTACTTC. It translates to CATSTRETGNEQYF.